A selection of T cell receptor beta chains follows, all from one sample in a study of stem cell transplantation in POMP-related autoinflammatory disease. Sequencing was performed with immunoSEQ multiplex PCR; in TCRdb, only in-frame clones are kept and a portion is missing. The sample yields about 26,000 clones, approximately 78% seen once. This specimen was CD4+ T cells from PBMCs, taken before stem cell transplantation. These receptors were obtained from a human donor with POMP-related autoinflammation and immune dysregulation (PRAID). Each CDR3 is given with its conserved first and last residue. Fields, in order: D gene, J gene, clone size, V gene, CDR3 DNA, CDR3 protein. The D gene is left open where the match is weak. Part of the rows lack a size; the others show once, few, many or a class for expanded clones.

D gene: -; J gene: TRBJ2-7; clone size: -; V gene: TRBV5-1; CDR3 DNA: TGCGCCAGCAGCTTCGGGATGTTTCCAGCGGCCAACCTCTCCTACGAGCAGTACTTC; CDR3 protein: CASSFGMFPAANLSYEQYF
D gene: -; J gene: TRBJ1-3; clone size: -; V gene: TRBV4-1; CDR3 DNA: TGCGCCAGCAGCCAAATTGGAAACACCATATATTTT; CDR3 protein: CASSQIGNTIYF
D gene: -; J gene: TRBJ1-3; clone size: -; V gene: TRBV5-5; CDR3 DNA: TGTGCCAGCAGCCCACAGCCGGGGGTAGGGGGAAACACCATATATTTT; CDR3 protein: CASSPQPGVGGNTIYF
D gene: TRBD1; J gene: TRBJ2-5; clone size: once; V gene: TRBV6-4; CDR3 DNA: TGTGCCAGCAGTGACCCAACAGGGGGCACAGAGACCCAGTACTTC; CDR3 protein: CASSDPTGGTETQYF
D gene: -; J gene: TRBJ2-5; clone size: -; V gene: TRBV5-1; CDR3 DNA: TGCGCCAGCAGCCTCCTGGGGGAGACCCAGTACTTC; CDR3 protein: CASSLLGETQYF
D gene: -; J gene: TRBJ1-1; clone size: -; V gene: TRBV28; CDR3 DNA: TGTGCCAGCAGGGTTAACATGAACACTGAAGCTTTCTTT; CDR3 protein: CASRVNMNTEAFF
D gene: -; J gene: TRBJ1-1; clone size: -; V gene: TRBV1; CDR3 DNA: TGCACCAGCAGCCAAGATGACGTTCCCACTGAAGCTTTCTTT; CDR3 protein: CTSSQDDVPTEAFF
D gene: -; J gene: TRBJ1-3; clone size: -; V gene: TRBV6-5; CDR3 DNA: TGTGCCAGCGGCCCTGGGGCAGCCCGAAACACCATATATTTT; CDR3 protein: CASGPGAARNTIYF
D gene: TRBD1; J gene: TRBJ1-5; clone size: -; V gene: TRBV19; CDR3 DNA: TGTGCCAGTAGTATAGGACAGGACAGGGGTAGCAATCAGCCCCAGCATTTT; CDR3 protein: CASSIGQDRGSNQPQHF
D gene: -; J gene: TRBJ1-5; clone size: -; V gene: TRBV18; CDR3 DNA: TGTGCCAGCTCGGGACACTGGGATCAGCCCCAGCATTTT; CDR3 protein: CASSGHWDQPQHF
D gene: -; J gene: TRBJ2-5; clone size: -; V gene: TRBV5-1; CDR3 DNA: TGCGCCAGCAGCTCCCGCCCGGAAAGGATCCAAGAGACCCAGTACTTC; CDR3 protein: CASSSRPERIQETQYF
D gene: TRBD2; J gene: TRBJ2-5; clone size: -; V gene: TRBV11-2; CDR3 DNA: TGTGCCAGCAGCCCGCTGAGGACTAGCGGGGGGGCAAGGGAGACCCAGTACTTC; CDR3 protein: CASSPLRTSGGARETQYF
D gene: TRBD2; J gene: TRBJ2-3; clone size: -; V gene: TRBV5-1; CDR3 DNA: TGCGCCAGCAGACTAGCGGGCACAGATACGCAGTATTTT; CDR3 protein: CASRLAGTDTQYF
D gene: TRBD1; J gene: TRBJ1-2; clone size: -; V gene: TRBV19; CDR3 DNA: TGTGCCAGTAGTATATCCCTAGACAGGGGGCATATTAACTATGGCTACACCTTC; CDR3 protein: CASSISLDRGHINYGYTF
D gene: -; J gene: TRBJ1-2; clone size: few; V gene: TRBV6-1; CDR3 DNA: TGTGCCAGCAGTGAAGATCAGGGAGAAGTCTTGGGATATGGCTACACCTTC; CDR3 protein: CASSEDQGEVLGYGYTF
D gene: TRBD1; J gene: TRBJ1-4; clone size: -; V gene: TRBV5-8; CDR3 DNA: TGTGCCAGCAGCCGTTGGGGATATGGGACAGCCTCCGCAACTAATGAAAAACTGTTTTTT; CDR3 protein: CASSRWGYGTASATNEKLFF
D gene: -; J gene: TRBJ2-1; clone size: -; V gene: TRBV7-9; CDR3 DNA: TGTGCCAGCAGCTTAAGGGCCGACATCTTCGATGAGCAGTTCTTC; CDR3 protein: CASSLRADIFDEQFF
D gene: -; J gene: TRBJ2-7; clone size: -; V gene: TRBV2; CDR3 DNA: TGTGCCAGCAGTGTAGATGGGGCCTCCGAGCAGTACTTC; CDR3 protein: CASSVDGASEQYF
D gene: TRBD1; J gene: TRBJ1-2; clone size: -; V gene: TRBV9; CDR3 DNA: TGTGCCAGCAGCCCACAGGGGGCCTATGGCTACACCTTC; CDR3 protein: CASSPQGAYGYTF
D gene: TRBD2; J gene: TRBJ2-7; clone size: -; V gene: TRBV6-4; CDR3 DNA: TGTGCCAGCAGTGACGGGACTAGAGGTCGGTCCTACGAGCAGTACTTC; CDR3 protein: CASSDGTRGRSYEQYF
D gene: TRBD1; J gene: TRBJ1-2; clone size: -; V gene: TRBV18; CDR3 DNA: TGTGCCAGCTCACCAGGGCAGGGGGCCTATGGCTACACCTTC; CDR3 protein: CASSPGQGAYGYTF
D gene: TRBD1; J gene: TRBJ1-2; clone size: -; V gene: TRBV6-5; CDR3 DNA: TGTGCCAGCAGTTACGGGGACAGCGCCGGCGGTTATGGCTACACCTTC; CDR3 protein: CASSYGDSAGGYGYTF
D gene: TRBD1; J gene: TRBJ2-3; clone size: -; V gene: TRBV4-1; CDR3 DNA: TGCGCCAGCAGCCGATCAACCGGGACAGGGAGCACAGATACGCAGTATTTT; CDR3 protein: CASSRSTGTGSTDTQYF
D gene: -; J gene: TRBJ2-2; clone size: -; V gene: TRBV9; CDR3 DNA: TGTGCCAGCAGCGATAAAATTTACACCGGGGAGCTGTTTTTT; CDR3 protein: CASSDKIYTGELFF
D gene: TRBD2; J gene: TRBJ2-1; clone size: -; V gene: TRBV5-4; CDR3 DNA: TGTGCCAGCAGCTTGGTAATCGTAGCGGGAGGGGAGAATGAGCAGTTCTTC; CDR3 protein: CASSLVIVAGGENEQFF
D gene: -; J gene: TRBJ2-6; clone size: -; V gene: TRBV2; CDR3 DNA: TGTGCCAGCAGAAGGCAGGCCGGATCTGGGGCCAACGTCCTGACTTTC; CDR3 protein: CASRRQAGSGANVLTF
D gene: -; J gene: TRBJ2-2; clone size: -; V gene: TRBV9; CDR3 DNA: TGTGCCAGCAGCGGCACCGGGGAGCTGTTTTTT; CDR3 protein: CASSGTGELFF
D gene: -; J gene: TRBJ1-3; clone size: few; V gene: TRBV5-1; CDR3 DNA: TGCGCCAGCAGCTTACAGGAAGGTAACACCATATATTTT; CDR3 protein: CASSLQEGNTIYF
D gene: -; J gene: TRBJ1-1; clone size: -; V gene: TRBV6-1; CDR3 DNA: TGTGCCAGCAGTGCCCCCGGGCAGGGGTACACTGAAGCTTTCTTT; CDR3 protein: CASSAPGQGYTEAFF